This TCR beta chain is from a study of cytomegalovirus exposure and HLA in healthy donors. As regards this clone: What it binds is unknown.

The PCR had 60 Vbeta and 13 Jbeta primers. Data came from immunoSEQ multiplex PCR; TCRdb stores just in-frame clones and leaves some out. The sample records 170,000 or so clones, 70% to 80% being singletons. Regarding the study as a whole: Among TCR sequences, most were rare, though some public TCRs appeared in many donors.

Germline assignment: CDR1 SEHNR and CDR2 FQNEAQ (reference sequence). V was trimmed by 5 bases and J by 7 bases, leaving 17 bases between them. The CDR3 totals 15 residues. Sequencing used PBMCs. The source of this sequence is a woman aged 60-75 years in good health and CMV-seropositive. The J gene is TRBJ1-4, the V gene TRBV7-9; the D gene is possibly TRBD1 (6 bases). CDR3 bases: TGTGCCAGCAGCCCACCCGGGACAACCTTTGAAAAACTGTTTTTT. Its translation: CASSPPGTTFEKLFF.